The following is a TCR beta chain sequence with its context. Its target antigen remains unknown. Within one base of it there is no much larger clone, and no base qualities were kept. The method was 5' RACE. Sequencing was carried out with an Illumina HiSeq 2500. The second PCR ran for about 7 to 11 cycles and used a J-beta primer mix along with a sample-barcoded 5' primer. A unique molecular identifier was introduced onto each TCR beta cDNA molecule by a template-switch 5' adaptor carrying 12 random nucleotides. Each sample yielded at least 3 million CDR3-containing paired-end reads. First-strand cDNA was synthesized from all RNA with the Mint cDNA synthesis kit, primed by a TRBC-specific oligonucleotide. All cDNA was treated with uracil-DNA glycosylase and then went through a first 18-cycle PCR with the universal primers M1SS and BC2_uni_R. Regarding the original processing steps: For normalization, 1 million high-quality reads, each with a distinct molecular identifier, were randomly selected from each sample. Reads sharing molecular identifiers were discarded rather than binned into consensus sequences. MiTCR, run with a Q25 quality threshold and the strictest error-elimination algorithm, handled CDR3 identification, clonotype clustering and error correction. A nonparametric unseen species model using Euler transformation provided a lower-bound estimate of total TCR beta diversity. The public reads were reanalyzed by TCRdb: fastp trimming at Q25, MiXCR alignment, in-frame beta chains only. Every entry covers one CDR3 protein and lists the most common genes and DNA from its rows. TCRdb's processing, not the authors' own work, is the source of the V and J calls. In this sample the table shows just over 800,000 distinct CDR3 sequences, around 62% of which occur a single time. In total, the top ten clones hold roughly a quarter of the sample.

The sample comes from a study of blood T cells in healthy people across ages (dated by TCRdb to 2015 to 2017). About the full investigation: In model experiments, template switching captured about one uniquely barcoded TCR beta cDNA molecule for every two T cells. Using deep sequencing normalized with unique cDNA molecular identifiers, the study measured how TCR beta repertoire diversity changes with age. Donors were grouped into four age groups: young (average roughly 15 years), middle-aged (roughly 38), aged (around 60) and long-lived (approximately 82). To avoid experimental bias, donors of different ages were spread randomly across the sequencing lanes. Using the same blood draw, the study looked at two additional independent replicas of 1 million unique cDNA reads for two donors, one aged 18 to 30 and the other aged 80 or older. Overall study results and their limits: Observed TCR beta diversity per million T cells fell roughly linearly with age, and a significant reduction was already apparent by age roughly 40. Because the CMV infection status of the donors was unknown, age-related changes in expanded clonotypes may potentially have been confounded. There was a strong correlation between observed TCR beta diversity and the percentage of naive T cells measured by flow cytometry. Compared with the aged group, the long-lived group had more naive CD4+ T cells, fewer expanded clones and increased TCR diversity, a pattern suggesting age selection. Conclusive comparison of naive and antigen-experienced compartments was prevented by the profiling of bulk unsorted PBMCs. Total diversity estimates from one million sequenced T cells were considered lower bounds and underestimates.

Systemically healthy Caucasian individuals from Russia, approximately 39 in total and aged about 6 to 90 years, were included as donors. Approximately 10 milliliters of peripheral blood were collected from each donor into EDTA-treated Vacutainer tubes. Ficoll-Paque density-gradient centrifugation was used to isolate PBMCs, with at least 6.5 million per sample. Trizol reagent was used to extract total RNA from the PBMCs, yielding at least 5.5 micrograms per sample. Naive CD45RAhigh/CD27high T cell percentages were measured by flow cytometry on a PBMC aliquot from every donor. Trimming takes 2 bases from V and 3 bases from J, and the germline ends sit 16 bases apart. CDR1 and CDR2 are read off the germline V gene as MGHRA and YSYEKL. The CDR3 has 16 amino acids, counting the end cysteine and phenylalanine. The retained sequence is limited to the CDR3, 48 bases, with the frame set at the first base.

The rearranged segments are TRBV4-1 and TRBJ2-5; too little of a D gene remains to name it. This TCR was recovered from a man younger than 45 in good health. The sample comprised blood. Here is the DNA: TGCGCCAGCAGCCAACCACCCGGACCGGATAAAGAGACCCAGTACTTC. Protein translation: CASSQPPGPDKETQYF.